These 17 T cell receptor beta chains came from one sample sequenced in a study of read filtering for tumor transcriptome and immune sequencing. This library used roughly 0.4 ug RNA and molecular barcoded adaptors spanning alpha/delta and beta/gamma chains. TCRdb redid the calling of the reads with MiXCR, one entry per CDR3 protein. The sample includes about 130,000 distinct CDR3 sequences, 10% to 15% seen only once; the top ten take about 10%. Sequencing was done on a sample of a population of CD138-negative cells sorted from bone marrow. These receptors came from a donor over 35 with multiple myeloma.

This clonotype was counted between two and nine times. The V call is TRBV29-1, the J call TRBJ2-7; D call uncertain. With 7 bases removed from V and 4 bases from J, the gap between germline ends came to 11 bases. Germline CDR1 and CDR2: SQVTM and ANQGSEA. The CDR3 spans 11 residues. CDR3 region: CSAVLTYEQYF. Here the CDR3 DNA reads TGCAGCGCCGTCCTTACTTACGAGCAGTACTTC.

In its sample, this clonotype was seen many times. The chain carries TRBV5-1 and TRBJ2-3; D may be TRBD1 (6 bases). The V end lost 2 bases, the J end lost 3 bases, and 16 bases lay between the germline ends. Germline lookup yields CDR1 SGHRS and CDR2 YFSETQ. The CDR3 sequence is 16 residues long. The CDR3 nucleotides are TGCGCCAGCAGCTTATCAGGGGCGGTCATGACAGATACGCAGTATTTT. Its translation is CASSLSGAVMTDTQYF.

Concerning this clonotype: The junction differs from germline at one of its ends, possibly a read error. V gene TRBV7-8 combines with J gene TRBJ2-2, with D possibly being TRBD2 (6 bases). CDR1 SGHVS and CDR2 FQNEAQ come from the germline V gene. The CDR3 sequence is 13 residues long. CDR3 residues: CASSLLRAGGLFF. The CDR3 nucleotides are TGTGCCAGCAGCTTATTAAGGGCCGGGGGGCTGTTTTTT.

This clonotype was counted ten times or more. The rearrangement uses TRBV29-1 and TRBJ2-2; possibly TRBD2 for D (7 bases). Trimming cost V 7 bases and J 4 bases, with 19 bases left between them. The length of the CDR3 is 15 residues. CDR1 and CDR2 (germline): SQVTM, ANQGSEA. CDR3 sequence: CSAQRGGSLTGELFF. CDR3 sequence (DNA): TGCAGCGCCCAGAGGGGGGGGTCCCTCACCGGGGAGCTGTTTTTT.

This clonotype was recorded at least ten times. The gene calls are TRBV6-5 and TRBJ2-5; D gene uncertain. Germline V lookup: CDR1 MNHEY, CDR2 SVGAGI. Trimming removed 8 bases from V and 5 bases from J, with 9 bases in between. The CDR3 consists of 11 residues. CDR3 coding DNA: TGTGCCAGCCGGCGGTCCGAGACCCAGTACTTC. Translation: CASRRSETQYF.

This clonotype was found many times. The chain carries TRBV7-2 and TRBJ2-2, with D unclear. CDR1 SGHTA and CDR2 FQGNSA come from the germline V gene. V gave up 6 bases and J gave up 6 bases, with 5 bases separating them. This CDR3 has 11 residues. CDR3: CASRVAGELFF. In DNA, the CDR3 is TGTGCCAGCAGGGTAGCCGGGGAGCTGTTTTTT. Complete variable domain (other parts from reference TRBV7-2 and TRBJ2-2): GAGVSQSPSNKVTEKGKDVELRCDPISGHTALYWYRQSLGQGLEFLIYFQGNSAPDKSGLPSDRFSAERTGGSVSTLTIQRTQQEDSAVYLCASRVAGELFFGEGSRLTVL.

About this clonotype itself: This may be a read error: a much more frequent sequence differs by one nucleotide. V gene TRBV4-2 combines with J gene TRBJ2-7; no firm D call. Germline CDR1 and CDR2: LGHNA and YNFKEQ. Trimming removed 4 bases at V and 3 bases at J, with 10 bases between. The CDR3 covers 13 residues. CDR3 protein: CASSREFSYEQYF. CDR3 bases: TGTGCCAGCAGCCGAGAATTCAGCTACGAGCAGTACTTC.

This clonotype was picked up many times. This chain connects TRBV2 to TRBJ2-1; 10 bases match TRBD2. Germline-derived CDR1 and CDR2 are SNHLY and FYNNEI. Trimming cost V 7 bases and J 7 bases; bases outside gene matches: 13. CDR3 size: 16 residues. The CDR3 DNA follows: TGTGCCAGCATCGGTGTAGCGGGAGGCCGACAGAATGAGCAGTTCTTC. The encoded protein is CASIGVAGGRQNEQFF.

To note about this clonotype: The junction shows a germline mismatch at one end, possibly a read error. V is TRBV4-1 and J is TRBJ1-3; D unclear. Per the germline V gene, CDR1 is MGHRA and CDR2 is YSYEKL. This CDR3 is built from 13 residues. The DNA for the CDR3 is TGCGCCAGCAGCCAGTTCTCTGGAAACACCATACATTTT. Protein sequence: CASSQFSGNTIHF.

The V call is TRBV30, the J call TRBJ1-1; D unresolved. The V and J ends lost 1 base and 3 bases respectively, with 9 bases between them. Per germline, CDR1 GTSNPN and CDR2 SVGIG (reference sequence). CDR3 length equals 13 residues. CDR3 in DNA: TGTGCCTGGAGTGAGATGACCCACACTGAAGCTTTCTTT. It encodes CAWSEMTHTEAFF. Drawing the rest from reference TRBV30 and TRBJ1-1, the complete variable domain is SQTIHQWPATLVQPVGSPLSLECTVEGTSNPNLYWYRQAAGRGLQLLFYSVGIGQISSEVPQNLSASRPQDRQFILSSKKLLLSDSGFYLCAWSEMTHTEAFFGQGTRLTVV.

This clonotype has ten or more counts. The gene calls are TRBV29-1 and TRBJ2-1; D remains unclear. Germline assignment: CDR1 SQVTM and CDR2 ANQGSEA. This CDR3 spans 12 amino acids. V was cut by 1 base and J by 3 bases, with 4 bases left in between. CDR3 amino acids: CSVEVDYNEQFF. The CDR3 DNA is TGCAGCGTTGAAGTGGACTACAATGAGCAGTTCTTC.

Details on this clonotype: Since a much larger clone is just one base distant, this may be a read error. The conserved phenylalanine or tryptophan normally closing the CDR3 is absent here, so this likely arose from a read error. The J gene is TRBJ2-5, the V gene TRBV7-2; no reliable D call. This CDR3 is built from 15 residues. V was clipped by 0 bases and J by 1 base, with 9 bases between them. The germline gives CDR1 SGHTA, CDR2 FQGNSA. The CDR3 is CASSLASSAQETQYL. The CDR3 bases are TGTGCCAGCAGCTTAGCGAGTTCAGCCCAAGAGACCCAGTACCTC.

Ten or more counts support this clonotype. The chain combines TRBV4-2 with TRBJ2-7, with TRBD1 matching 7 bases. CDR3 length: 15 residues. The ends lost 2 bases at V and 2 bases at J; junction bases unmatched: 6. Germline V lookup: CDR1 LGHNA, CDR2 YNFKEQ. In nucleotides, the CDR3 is TGTGCCAGCAGCCAACCGGGACAGATAACCTACGAGCAGTACTTC. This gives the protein CASSQPGQITYEQYF.

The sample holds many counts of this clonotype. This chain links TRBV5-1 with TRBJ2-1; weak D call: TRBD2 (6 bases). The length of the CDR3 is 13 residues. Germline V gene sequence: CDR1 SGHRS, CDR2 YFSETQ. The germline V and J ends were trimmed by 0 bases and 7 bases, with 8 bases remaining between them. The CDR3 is CASSLAGVNEQFF. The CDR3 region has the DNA TGCGCCAGCAGCTTGGCGGGAGTTAATGAGCAGTTCTTC.

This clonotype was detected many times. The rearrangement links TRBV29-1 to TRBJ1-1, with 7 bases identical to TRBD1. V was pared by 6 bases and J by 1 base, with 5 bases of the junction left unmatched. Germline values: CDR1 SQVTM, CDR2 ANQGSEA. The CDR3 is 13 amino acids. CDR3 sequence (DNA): TGCAGCGTCGGACAGGCTAGGAACACTGAAGCTTTCTTT. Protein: CSVGQARNTEAFF.

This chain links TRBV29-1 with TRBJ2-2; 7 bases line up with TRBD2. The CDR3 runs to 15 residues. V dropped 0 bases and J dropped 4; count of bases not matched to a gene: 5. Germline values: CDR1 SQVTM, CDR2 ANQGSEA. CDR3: CSVEEAGVGTGELFF. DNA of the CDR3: TGCAGCGTTGAAGAGGCGGGAGTGGGCACCGGGGAGCTGTTTTTT.

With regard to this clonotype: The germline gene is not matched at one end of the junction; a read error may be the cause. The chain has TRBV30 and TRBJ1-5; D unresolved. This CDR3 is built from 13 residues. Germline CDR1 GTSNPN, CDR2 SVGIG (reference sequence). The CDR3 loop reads CAWSVSLNQHQHF. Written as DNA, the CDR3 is TGTGCCTGGAGTGTGTCACTCAATCAGCACCAGCATTTT.